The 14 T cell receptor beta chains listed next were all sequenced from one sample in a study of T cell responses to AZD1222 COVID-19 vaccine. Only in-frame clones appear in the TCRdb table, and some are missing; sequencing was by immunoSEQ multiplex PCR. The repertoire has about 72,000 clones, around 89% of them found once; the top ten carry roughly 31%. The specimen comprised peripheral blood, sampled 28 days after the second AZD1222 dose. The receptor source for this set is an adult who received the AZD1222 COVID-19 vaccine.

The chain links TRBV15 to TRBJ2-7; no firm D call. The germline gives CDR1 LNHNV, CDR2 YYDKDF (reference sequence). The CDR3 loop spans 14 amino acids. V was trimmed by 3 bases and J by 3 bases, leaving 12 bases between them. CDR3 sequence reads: CATSSAPPFYEQYF. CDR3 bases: TGTGCCACCAGCAGTGCCCCCCCTTTCTACGAGCAGTACTTC. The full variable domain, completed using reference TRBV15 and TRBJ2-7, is DAMVIQNPRYQVTQFGKPVTLSCSQTLNHNVMYWYQQKSSQAPKLLFHYYDKDFNNEADTPDNFQSRRPNTSFCFLDIRSPGLGDTAMYLCATSSAPPFYEQYFGPGTRLTVT.

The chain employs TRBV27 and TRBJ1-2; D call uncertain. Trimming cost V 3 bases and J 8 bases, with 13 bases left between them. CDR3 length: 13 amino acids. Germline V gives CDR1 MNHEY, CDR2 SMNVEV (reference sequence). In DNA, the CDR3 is TGTGCCAGCAGTTTCGGCCCCGGGAGGGGCTACACCTTC. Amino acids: CASSFGPGRGYTF.

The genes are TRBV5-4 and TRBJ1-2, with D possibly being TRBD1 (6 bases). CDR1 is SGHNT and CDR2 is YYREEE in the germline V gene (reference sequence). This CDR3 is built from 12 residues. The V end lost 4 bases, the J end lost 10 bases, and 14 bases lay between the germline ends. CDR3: CASSTTGSTYTF. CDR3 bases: TGTGCCAGCAGCACCACAGGGTCTACCTACACCTTC.

Here the CDR3 reads CASSLGNRDSLYNEQFF. The CDR3 DNA sequence: TGTGCCAGCAGCTTGGGAAACCGGGACAGTCTTTACAATGAGCAGTTCTTC. The V and J genes are TRBV7-6 and TRBJ2-1, with 7 bases aligning to TRBD1. The length of the CDR3 is 17 residues. Germline V CDR1 and CDR2: SGHVS, FNYEAQ. V trimming: 3 bases; J trimming: 4 bases; junction bases outside the gene matches: 12. Filled out from reference TRBV7-6 and TRBJ2-1, the complete variable domain reads GAGVSQSPRYKVTKRGQDVALRCDPISGHVSLYWYRQALGQGPEFLTYFNYEAQQDKSGLPNDRFSAERPEGSISTLTIQRTEQRDSAMYRCASSLGNRDSLYNEQFFGPGTRLTVL.

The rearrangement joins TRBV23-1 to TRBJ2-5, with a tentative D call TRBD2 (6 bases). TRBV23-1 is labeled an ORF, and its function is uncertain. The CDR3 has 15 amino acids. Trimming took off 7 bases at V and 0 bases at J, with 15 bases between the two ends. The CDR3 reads CASTGGSRYQETQYF. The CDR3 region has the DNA TGCGCCAGCACTGGAGGGAGTCGGTACCAAGAGACCCAGTACTTC.

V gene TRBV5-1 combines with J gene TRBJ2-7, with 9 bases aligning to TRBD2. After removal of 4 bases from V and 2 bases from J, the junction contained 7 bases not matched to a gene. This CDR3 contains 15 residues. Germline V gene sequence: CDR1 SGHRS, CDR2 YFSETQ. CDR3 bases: TGCGCCAGCAGCCCCCTGACTAGCGGAACCTACGAGCAGTACTTC. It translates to CASSPLTSGTYEQYF. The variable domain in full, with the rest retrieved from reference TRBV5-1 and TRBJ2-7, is KAGVTQTPRYLIKTRGQQVTLSCSPISGHRSVSWYQQTPGQGLQFLFEYFSETQRNKGNFPGRFSGRQFSNSRSEMNVSTLELGDSALYLCASSPLTSGTYEQYFGPGTRLTVT.

The CDR3 loop reads CASSMGTANTGELFF. The DNA for the CDR3 is TGTGCCAGTAGTATGGGGACCGCGAACACCGGGGAGCTGTTTTTT. The genes are TRBV19 and TRBJ2-2, with D perhaps being TRBD1 or TRBD2 (5 bases each). CDR1 and CDR2 (germline): LNHDA, SQIVND (reference sequence). V lost 3 bases to trimming and J lost 0 bases, with 8 bases between them. The CDR3 has 15 amino acids.

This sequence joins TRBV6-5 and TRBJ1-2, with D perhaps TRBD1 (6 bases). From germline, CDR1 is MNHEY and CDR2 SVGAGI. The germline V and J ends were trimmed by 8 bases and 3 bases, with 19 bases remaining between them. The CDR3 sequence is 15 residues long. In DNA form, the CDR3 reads TGTGCCAGCCTGAGGGGGGCAGGGGAGGACTATGGCTACACCTTC. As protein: CASLRGAGEDYGYTF.

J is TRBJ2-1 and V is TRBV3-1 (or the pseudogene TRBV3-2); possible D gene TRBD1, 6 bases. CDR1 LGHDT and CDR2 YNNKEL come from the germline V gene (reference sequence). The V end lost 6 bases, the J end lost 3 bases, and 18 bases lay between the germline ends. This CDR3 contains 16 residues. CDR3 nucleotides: TGTGCCAGCAGACCCGCGGACAGTGGACACTACAATGAGCAGTTCTTC. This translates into CASRPADSGHYNEQFF.

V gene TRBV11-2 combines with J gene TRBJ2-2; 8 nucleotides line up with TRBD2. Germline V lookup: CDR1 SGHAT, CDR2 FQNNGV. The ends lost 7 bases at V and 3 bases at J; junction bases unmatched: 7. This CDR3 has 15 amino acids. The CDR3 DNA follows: TGTGCCAGCACGCCGGGGGGGCTCCACACCGGGGAGCTGTTTTTT. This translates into CASTPGGLHTGELFF.

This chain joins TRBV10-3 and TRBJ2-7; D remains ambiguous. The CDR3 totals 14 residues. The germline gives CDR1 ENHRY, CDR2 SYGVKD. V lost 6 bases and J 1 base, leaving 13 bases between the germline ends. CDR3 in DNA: TGTGCCATCAGACCGACGGAGTCTTCCTACGAGCAGTACTTC. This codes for CAIRPTESSYEQYF.

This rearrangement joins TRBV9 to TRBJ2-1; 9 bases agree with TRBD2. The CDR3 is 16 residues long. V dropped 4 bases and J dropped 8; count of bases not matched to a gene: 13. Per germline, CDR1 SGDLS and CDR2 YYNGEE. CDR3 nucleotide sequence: TGTGCCAGCAGCCTAGAAATAGCGGGAGAGGGGGATGAGCAGTTCTTC. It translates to CASSLEIAGEGDEQFF. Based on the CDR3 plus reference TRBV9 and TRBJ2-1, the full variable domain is DSGVTQTPKHLITATGQRVTLRCSPRSGDLSVYWYQQSLDQGLQFLIQYYNGEERAKGNILERFSAQQFPDLHSELNLSSLELGDSALYFCASSLEIAGEGDEQFFGPGTRLTVL.

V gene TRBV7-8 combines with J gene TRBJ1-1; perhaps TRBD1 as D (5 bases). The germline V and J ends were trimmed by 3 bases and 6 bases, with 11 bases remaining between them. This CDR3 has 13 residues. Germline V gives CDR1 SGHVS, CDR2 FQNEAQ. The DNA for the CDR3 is TGTGCCAGCAGCTTGGCAGGGTTTTCTGAAGCTTTCTTT. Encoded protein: CASSLAGFSEAFF.

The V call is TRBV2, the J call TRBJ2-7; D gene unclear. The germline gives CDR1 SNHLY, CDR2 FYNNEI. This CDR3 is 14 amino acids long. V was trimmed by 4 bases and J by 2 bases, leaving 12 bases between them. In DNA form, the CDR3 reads TGTGCCAGCAGTGGGTCTGACGCCACCTACGAGCAGTACTTC. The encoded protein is CASSGSDATYEQYF. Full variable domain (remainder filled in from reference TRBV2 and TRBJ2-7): EPEVTQTPSHQVTQMGQEVILRCVPISNHLYFYWYRQILGQKVEFLVSFYNNEISEKSEIFDDQFSVERPDGSNFTLKIRSTKLEDSAMYFCASSGSDATYEQYFGPGTRLTVT.